This record looks at one T cell receptor beta chain sequence and its context. Its specificity is unknown. TCRdb redid the calling of the RT-PCR reads with MiXCR, one entry per CDR3 protein. Among 610,000 or so distinct CDR3 sequences listed, 12% to 15% were seen once. This entry is derived from a study of response to subunit inactivated influenza vaccine. Overall study results and limits: A suggestion made by the authors is that each seasonal influenza vaccination recruits few new T cells.

CDR1 and CDR2 (germline): LNHDA, SQIVND (reference sequence). V lost 4 bases and J lost 5, with 9 bases in between. The length of the CDR3 is 13 residues. The chain carries TRBV19 and TRBJ2-1; D unresolved. The TCR sequence derives from a man aged 45-60 years who received an inactivated influenza vaccine. The sample consisted of PBMCs from blood, taken 11 to 12 days after vaccination. Written as DNA, the CDR3 is TGTGCCAGTAGTACTAGAGTGAACAATGAGCAGTTCTTC. Amino acids: CASSTRVNNEQFF.